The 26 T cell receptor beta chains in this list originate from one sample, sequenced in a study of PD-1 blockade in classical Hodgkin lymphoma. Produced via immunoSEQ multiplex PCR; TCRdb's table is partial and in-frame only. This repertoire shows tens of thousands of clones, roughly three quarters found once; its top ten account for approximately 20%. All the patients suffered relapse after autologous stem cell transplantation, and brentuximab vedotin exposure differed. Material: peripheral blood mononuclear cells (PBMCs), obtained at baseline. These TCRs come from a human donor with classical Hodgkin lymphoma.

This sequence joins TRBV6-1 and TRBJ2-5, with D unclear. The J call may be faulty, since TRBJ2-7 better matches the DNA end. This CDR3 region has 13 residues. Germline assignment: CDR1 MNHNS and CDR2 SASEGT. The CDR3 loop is CASSVLGPYEQYF. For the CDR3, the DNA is TGTGCCAGCAGTGTTCTAGGACCCTACGAGCAGTACTTC.

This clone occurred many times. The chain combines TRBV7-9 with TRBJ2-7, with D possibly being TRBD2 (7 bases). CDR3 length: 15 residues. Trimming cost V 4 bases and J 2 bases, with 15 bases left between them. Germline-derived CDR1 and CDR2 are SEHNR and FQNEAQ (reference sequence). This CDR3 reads CASSSEGGFPYEQYF. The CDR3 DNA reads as TGTGCCAGCAGCTCTGAGGGGGGGTTTCCCTACGAGCAGTACTTC.

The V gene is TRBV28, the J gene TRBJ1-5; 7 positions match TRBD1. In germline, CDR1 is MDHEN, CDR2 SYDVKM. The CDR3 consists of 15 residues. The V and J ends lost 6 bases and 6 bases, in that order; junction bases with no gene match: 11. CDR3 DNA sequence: TGTGCCAGCAGAAGGGAAGGGAGGGGGCGTCAGCCCCAGCATTTT. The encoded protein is CASRREGRGRQPQHF. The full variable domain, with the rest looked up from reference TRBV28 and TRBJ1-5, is DVKVTQSSRYLVKRTGEKVFLECVQDMDHENMFWYRQDPGLGLRLIYFSYDVKMKEKGDIPEGYSVSREKKERFSLILESASTNQTSMYLCASRREGRGRQPQHFGDGTRLSIL.

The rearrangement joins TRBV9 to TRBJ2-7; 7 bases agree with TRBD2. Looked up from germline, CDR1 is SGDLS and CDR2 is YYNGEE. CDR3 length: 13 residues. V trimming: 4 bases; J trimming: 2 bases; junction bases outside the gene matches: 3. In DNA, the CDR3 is TGTGCCAGCAGCCCAGGGACTACCTACGAGCAGTACTTC. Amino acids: CASSPGTTYEQYF. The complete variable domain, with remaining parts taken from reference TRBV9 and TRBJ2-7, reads DSGVTQTPKHLITATGQRVTLRCSPRSGDLSVYWYQQSLDQGLQFLIQYYNGEERAKGNILERFSAQQFPDLHSELNLSSLELGDSALYFCASSPGTTYEQYFGPGTRLTVT.

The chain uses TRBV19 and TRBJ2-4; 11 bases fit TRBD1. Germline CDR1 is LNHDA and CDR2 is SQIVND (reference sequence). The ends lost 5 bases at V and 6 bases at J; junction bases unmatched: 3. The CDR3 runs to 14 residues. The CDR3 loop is CASSLGTGGNIQYF. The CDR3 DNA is TGTGCCAGTAGTCTCGGGACAGGGGGAAACATTCAGTACTTC.

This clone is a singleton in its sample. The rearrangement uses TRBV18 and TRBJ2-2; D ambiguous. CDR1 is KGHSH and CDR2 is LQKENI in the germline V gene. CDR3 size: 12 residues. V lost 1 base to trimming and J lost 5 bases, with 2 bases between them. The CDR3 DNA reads TGTGCCAGCTCACCACTTACCGGGGAGCTGTTTTTT. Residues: CASSPLTGELFF.

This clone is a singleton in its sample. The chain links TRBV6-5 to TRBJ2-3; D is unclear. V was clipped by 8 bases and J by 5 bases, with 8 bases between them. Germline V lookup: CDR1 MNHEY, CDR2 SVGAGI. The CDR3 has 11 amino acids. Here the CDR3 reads CASQNRDTQYF. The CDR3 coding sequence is TGTGCCAGCCAAAACAGAGATACGCAGTATTTT.

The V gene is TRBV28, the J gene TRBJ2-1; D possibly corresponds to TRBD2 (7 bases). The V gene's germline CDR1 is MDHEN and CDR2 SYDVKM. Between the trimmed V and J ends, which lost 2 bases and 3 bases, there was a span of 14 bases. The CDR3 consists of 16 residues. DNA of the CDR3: TGTGCCAGCAGTTTAGGCTACGGGGGGCGCTACAATGAGCAGTTCTTC. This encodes CASSLGYGGRYNEQFF.

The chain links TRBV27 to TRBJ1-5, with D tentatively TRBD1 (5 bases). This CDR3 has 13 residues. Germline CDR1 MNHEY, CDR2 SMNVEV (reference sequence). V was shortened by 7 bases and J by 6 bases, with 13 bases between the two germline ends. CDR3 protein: CASTPGLGQPQHF. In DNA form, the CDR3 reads TGTGCCAGCACGCCGGGACTTGGTCAGCCCCAGCATTTT.

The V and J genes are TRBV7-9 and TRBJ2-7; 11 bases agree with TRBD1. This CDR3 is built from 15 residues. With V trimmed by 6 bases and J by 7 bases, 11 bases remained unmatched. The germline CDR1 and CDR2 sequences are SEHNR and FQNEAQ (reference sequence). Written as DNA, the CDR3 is TGTGCCAGCAGGGGTCCCGGACAGGGGGCCGAGGAGCAGTACTTC. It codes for CASRGPGQGAEEQYF.

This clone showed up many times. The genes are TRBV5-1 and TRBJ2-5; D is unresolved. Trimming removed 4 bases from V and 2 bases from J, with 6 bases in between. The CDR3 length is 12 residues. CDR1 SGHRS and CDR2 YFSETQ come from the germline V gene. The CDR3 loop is CASSRSQETQYF. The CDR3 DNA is TGCGCCAGCAGCAGGAGTCAAGAGACCCAGTACTTC.

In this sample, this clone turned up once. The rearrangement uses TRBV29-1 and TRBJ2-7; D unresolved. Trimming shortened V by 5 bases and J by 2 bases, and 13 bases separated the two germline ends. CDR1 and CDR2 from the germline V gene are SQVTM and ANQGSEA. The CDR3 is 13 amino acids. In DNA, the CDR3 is TGCAGCGTTACGTCCATTTATCCCTACGAGCAGTACTTC. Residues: CSVTSIYPYEQYF.

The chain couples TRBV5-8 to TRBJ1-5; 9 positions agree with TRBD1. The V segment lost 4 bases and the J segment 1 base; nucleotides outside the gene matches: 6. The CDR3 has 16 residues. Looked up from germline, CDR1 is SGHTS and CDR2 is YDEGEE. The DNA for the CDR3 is TGTGCCAGCAGCGCTCAGGGGACAGGGAGCAATCAGCCCCAGCATTTT. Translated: CASSAQGTGSNQPQHF.

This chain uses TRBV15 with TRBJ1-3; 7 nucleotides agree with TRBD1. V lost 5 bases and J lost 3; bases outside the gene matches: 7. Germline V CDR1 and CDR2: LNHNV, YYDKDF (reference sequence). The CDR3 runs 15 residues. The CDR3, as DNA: TGTGCCACCAGCGAGACAGGGATCCGTGGAAACACCATATATTTT. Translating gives CATSETGIRGNTIYF. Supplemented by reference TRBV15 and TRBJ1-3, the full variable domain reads DAMVIQNPRYQVTQFGKPVTLSCSQTLNHNVMYWYQQKSSQAPKLLFHYYDKDFNNEADTPDNFQSRRPNTSFCFLDIRSPGLGDTAMYLCATSETGIRGNTIYFGEGSWLTVV.

DNA of the CDR3: TGTGCCAGCAGCCTTACTTCTGGAAACACCATATATTTT. Protein product: CASSLTSGNTIYF. The chain links TRBV7-9 to TRBJ1-3, with no clear D. The CDR3 runs 13 residues. Germline loops: CDR1 SEHNR, CDR2 FQNEAQ (reference sequence). The germline V and J ends were trimmed by 5 bases and 1 base, with 6 bases remaining between them.

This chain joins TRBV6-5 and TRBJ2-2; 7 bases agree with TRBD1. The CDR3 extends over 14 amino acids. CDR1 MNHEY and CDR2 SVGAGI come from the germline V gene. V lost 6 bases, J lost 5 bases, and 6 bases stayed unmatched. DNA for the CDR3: TGTGCCAGCAGCCCGACAGGGTCGACCGGGGAGCTGTTTTTT. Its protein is CASSPTGSTGELFF.

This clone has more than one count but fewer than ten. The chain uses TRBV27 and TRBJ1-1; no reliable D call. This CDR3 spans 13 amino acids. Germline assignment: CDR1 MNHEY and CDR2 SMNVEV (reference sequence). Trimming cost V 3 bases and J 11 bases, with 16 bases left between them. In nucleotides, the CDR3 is TGTGCCAGCAGTTTTGCCGTCTTAGAAAGGGCTTTCTTT. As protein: CASSFAVLERAFF.

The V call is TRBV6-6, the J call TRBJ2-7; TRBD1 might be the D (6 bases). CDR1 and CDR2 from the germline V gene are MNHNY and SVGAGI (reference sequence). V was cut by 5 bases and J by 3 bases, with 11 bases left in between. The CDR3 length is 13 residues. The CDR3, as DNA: TGTGCCAGCAGTCTACGACAGGACTACGAGCAGTACTTC. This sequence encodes CASSLRQDYEQYF.

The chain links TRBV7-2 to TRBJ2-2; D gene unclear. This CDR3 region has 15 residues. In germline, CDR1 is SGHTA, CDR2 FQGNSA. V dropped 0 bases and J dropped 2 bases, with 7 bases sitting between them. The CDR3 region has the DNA TGTGCCAGCAGCTTAGCTCCATTCAACACCGGGGAGCTGTTTTTT. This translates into CASSLAPFNTGELFF.

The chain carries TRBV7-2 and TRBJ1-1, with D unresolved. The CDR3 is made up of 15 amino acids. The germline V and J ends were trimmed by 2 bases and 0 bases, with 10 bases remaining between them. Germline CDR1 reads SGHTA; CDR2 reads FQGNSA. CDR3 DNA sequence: TGTGCCAGCAGCTTAAGAGGACGCTTGAACACTGAAGCTTTCTTT. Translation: CASSLRGRLNTEAFF.

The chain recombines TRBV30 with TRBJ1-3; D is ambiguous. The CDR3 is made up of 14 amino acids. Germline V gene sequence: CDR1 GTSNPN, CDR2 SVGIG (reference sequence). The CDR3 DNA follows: TGTGCACTTCTGGCCCGGGTTCAAAGAAACACCATATATTTT. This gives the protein CALLARVQRNTIYF.

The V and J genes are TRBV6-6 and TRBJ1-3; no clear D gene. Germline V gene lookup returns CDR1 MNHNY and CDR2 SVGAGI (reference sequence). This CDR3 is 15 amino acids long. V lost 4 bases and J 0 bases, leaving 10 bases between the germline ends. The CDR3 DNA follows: TGTGCCAGCAGTTCCTCATCTGGCTCTGGAAACACCATATATTTT. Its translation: CASSSSSGSGNTIYF.

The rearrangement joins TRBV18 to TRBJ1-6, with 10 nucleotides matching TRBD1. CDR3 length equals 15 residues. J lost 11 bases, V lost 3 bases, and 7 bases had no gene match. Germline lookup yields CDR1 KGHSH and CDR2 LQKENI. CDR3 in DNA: TGTGCCAGCTCACCCAAGACAGGGGGCGGTGCACCCCTCCACTTT. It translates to CASSPKTGGGAPLHF. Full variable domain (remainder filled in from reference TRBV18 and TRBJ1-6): NAGVMQNPRHLVRRRGQEARLRCSPMKGHSHVYWYRQLPEEGLKFMVYLQKENIIDESGMPKERFSAEFPKEGPSILRIQQVVRGDSAAYFCASSPKTGGGAPLHFGNGTRLTVT.

CDR3 nucleotide sequence: TGTGCCAGCAAGGCTAGCGGGGAAGATACGCAGTATTTT. This sequence encodes CASKASGEDTQYF. V is TRBV2 and J is TRBJ2-3, with TRBD2 matching 9 bases. V lost 7 bases to trimming and J lost 5 bases; unmatched junction nucleotides: 4. The CDR3 is 13 amino acids. Germline V lookup: CDR1 SNHLY, CDR2 FYNNEI.

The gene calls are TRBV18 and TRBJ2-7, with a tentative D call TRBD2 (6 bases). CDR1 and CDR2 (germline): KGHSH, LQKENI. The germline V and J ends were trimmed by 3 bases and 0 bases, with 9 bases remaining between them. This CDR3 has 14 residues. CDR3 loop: CASSPRDFSYEQYF. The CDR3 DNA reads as TGTGCCAGCTCACCTCGGGACTTCTCCTACGAGCAGTACTTC.

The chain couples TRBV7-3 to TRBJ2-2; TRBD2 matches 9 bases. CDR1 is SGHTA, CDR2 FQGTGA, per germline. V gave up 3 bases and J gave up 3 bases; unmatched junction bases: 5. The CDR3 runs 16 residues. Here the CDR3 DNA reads TGTGCCAGCAGCTTGGCCAGCGGGAGGTACACCGGGGAGCTGTTTTTT. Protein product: CASSLASGRYTGELFF.